This T cell receptor (beta chain) was identified during a study of beta chain features in type 1 diabetes. Study-level findings and limits: In every one of the four CD4+ subsets, TCRB CDR3s were moderately but significantly shorter in Type 1 diabetes patients. Insertions were fewer and deletions more numerous at VDJ junctions in type 1 diabetes patients. High-TCR-expressing cells could be over-represented by cDNA sequencing.

Germline V gene data show CDR1 as SQVTM and CDR2 as ANQGSEA. V was shortened by 2 bases and J by 8 bases, with 15 bases between the two germline ends. The CDR3 contains 13 residues. All sorted populations exceeded 95% purity. The whole isolated RNA underwent reverse transcription, so sequencing captured expressed TCRB transcripts. A few million reads were obtained on average from naive, central memory and regulatory T cell samples. Libraries were prepared by immunoSEQ multiplex PCR; TCRdb keeps only in-frame clonotypes and omits some of them. Of about 650,000 clones in the sample, roughly an eighth were seen once. This clone was counted a few times. Its specificity is not known. The sample holds other DNA sequences that translate to the same CDR3.

The origin of this receptor is a man between 25 and 39 years old with type 1 diabetes. The sample taken for sequencing was naive CD4+ T cells from blood. V gene TRBV29-1 combines with J gene TRBJ1-2, with D hard to call. This chain's CDR3 is CSVEKGLPGGYTF. The CDR3, as DNA: TGCAGCGTTGAAAAGGGTCTCCCGGGAGGCTACACCTTC.